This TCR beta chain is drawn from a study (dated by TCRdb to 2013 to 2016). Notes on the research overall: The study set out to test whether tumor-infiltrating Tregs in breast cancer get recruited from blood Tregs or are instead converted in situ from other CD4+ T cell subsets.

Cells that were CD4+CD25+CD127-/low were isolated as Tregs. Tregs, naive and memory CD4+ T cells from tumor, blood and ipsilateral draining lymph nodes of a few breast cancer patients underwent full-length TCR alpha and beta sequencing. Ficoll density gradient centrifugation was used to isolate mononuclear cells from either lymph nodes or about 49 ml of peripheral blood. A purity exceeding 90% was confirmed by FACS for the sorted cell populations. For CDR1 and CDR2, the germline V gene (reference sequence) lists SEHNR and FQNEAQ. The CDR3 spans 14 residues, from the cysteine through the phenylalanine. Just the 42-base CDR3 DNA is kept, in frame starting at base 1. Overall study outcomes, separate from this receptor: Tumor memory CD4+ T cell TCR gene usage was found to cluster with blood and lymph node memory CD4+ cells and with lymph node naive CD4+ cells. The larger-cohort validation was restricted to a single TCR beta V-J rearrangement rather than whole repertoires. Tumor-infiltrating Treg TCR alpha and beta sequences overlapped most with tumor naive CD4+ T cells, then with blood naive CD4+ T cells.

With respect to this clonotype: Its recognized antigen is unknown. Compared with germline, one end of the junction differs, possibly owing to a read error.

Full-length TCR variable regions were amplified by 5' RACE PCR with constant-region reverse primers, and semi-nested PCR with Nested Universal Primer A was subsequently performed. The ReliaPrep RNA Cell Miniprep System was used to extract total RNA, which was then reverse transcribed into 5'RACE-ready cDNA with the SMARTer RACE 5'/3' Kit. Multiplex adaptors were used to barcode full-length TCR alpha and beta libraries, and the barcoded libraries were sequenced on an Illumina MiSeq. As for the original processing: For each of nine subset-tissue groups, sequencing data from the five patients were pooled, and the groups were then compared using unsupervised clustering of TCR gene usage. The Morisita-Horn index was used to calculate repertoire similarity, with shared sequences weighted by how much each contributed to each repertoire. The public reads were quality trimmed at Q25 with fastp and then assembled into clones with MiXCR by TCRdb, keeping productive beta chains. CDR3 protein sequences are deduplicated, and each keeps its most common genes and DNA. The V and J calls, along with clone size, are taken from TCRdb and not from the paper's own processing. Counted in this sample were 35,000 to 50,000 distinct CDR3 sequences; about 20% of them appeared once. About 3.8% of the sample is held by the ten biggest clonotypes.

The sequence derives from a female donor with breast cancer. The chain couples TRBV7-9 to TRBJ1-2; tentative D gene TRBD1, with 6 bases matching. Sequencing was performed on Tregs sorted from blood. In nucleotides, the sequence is TGTGCCAGCAGCTCTTACAGGGACTCCTATGACTACACCTTC. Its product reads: CASSSYRDSYDYTF.